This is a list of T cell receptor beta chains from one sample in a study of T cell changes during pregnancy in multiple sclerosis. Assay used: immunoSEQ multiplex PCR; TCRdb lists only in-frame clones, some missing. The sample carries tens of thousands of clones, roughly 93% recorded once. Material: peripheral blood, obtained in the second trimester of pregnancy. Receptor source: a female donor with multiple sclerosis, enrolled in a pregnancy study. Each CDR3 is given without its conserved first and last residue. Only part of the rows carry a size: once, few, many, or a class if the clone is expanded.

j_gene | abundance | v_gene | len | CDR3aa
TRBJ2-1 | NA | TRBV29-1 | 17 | SVEESRVVRTSGLHEQF
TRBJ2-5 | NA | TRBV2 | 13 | ASSDVLGLAETQY
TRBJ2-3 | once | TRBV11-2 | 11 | ASSHFGTDTQY
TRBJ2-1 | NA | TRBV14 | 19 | ASSQDFSGTSVSLFNNEQF
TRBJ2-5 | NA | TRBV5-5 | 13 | ASSLVGQGSETQY
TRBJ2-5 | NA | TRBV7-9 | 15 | ASSQMINRDRQQTQY
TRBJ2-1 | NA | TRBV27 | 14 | ASTTRGAGVRNEQF
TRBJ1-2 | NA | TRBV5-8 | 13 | ASSLMLTGDYGYT
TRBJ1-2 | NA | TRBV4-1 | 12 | ASSRIDRGDGYT
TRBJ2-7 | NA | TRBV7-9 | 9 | ASSPYYEQY
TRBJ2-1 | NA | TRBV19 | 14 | ASSSRRQGKGNEQF
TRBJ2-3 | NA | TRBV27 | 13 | ASSLFGRGTDTQY
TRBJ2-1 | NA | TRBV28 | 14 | ASSPSLAGYYNEQF
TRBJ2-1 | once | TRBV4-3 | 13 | ASSQVSGGADEQF
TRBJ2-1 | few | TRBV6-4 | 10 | ASSEGPSGKV
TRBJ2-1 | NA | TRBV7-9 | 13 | ASSKLAGKYNEQF
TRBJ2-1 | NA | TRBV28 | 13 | ASSLLAAAYNEQF
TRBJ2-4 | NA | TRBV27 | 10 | ASSYGGSELH
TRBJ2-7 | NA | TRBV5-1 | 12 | ASSPRQGAYEQY
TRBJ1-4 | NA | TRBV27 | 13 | ASSPTRGMGEKLF
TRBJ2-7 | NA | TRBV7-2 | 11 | ASSSWGDYEQY
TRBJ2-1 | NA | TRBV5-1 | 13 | ASSLGDRDLDEQF
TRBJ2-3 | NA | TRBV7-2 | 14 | ASRLTSGRSSDTQY
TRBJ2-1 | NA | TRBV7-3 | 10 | ASSPGSGWWF
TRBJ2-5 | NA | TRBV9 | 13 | ASSWTSGSRETQY
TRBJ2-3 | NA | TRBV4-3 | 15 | ASSQGGSAAGRYTQY
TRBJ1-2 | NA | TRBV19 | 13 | ASTRTAVGSYGYT
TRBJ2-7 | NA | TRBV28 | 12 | ASSFAGGPYEQY
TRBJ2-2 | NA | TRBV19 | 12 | ASGTGYSTGELF
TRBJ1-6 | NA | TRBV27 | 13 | ASSLRGQDNSPLH
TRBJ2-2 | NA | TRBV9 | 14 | ASSGDRAANTGELF
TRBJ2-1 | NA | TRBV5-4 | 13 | ASSLGLVSYNEQF
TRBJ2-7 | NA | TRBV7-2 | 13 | ASSLAASGSYEQY
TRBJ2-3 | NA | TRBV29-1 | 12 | SVQGERVPDTQY
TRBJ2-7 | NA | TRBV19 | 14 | ASRMDSARRVYEQY
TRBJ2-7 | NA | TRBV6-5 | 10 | ASRGVGNEQY
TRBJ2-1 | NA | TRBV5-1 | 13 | ASSLGGGAYNEQF
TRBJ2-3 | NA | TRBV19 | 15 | ATRPGLAAEKTDTQY
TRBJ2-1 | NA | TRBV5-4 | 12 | ASSGRQGVNEQF
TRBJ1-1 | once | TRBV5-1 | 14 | ASSSQGTRSGSQAF